This T cell receptor beta chain was profiled in a study of T-cell memory formation after mild COVID-19 (TCRdb year 2021). Broadly, across the study: TCR sequence clusters from the two donors were largely donor specific. Longitudinal TCRalpha and TCRbeta repertoire sequencing tracked T-cell clones expanding and contracting after mild COVID-19 in a couple of donors. The cohort was made up of two young adult volunteers, one female and one male, who were previously healthy. Broad study findings and their caveats: The detection of some responding clones in pre-infection memory suggests that pre-existing cross-reactive memory T cells joined the SARS-CoV-2 response. Balanced CD4/CD8 phenotypes were observed for clones contracting from day 15 to 85, whereas a bias towards CD4+ was observed for a second wave of clones expanding from day 15 to 37. The second-wave clones that peaked on day 37 were not confirmed to be SARS-CoV-2 specific. Contracting CD4+ clones were found mainly in CM and EM memory subsets, while CD8+ clones were enriched in EMRA. The study included only a couple of mild cases, and larger cohorts that include severe cases with pre-infection samples were judged to be necessary.

In regard to this clonotype: It lacks a known antigen. No base qualities exist here, and no much larger clone lies one base off it.

Ficoll-Paque density gradient centrifugation was used to isolate PBMCs. Sequenced using an Illumina NovaSeq 6000. TCRalpha and TCRbeta cDNA libraries were constructed by 5'RACE with constant-segment primers, with sample barcodes and unique molecular identifiers being introduced. RNA was extracted from every sample with Trizol reagent. Libraries were amplified in two PCR steps, with a second sample barcode and Illumina TruSeq adapters added in the second step. Sequencing of libraries was performed on an Illumina NovaSeq with 2 x 150 bp paired-end reads. The authors' analysis ran thus. The reads were demultiplexed and collapsed into UMI-guided consensus sequences using migec v1.2.7. Using mixcr v2.1.11, the UMI consensuses were aligned to TRA and TRB V and J templates and assembled into clonotypes. Expanded or contracted clonotypes were those called significant by both edgeR and NoisET, with noise models trained on biological replicates. edgeR calls used a false discovery rate-adjusted p below 0.01 and a log2 fold-change threshold of 1. PCA with hierarchical clustering of max-normalized trajectories of the 1000 most abundant clonotypes was used as exploratory dynamics analysis. The CD4 or CD8 phenotype of responding clones was assigned using the separately sequenced CD4+ and CD8+ repertoires. TCRdb reanalyzed the raw reads on its own, using fastp at Q25 for trimming and MiXCR for clone calling, and kept in-frame beta chains. Identical CDR3 proteins give one entry, which carries the most common genes and DNA. TCRdb's processing, not the study's, gives the V and J calls here. The sample table contains roughly 240,000 distinct CDR3 sequences; only one count was recorded for 15% to 17% of them. The leading ten clones occupy over 2% of the sample.

The CDR3 numbers 14 residues from cysteine through phenylalanine. The DNA shown is the 42-base CDR3, in frame from base 1. CDR1 SEHNR and CDR2 FQNEAQ are derived from the germline V gene (reference sequence). Trimming at the junction amounts to 4 bases on V and 5 bases on J, and the germline ends lie 12 bases apart. The sequencing sample was made of PBMCs or a T cell subset sorted from them (not recorded which). The receptor's source is an adult woman who had mild COVID-19 (a few samples of this study predate the infection). The sample titles of this study are shuffled in the database, so cell type and time point are left out; the donor was told from shared clones. The chain couples TRBV7-9 to TRBJ2-1, and perhaps TRBD2 as D gene, on 5 matching bases. Read as DNA, the sequence is TGTGCCAGCAGCTCCTGGCGGGCTAACAATGAGCAGTTCTTC. Its protein product is CASSSWRANNEQFF.